These 2 T cell receptor beta chains were all obtained from the same sample, sequenced in a study of cytomegalovirus exposure and HLA in healthy donors. It was with 60 Vbeta and 13 Jbeta primers that the PCR ran. Sequencing was performed with immunoSEQ multiplex PCR; in TCRdb, only in-frame clones are kept and a portion is missing. The sample has fewer than 180,000 clones; 55% to 75% are singletons. Sample: PBMCs. Source of these receptors: a woman aged 55-69 years in good health and CMV-seropositive.

This chain links TRBV5-1 with TRBJ2-5; TRBD2 agrees at 8 bases. The germline V gene has CDR1 SGHRS and CDR2 YFSETQ. CDR3 length equals 16 residues. V lost 0 bases to trimming and J lost 2 bases; unmatched junction nucleotides: 6. The CDR3 nucleotides read TGCGCCAGCAGCTTGGCCACACTAGCGGTTCAAGAGACCCAGTACTTC. It encodes CASSLATLAVQETQYF.

The rearrangement joins TRBV29-1 to TRBJ1-1; 11 bases agree with TRBD1. Germline CDR1 reads SQVTM; CDR2 reads ANQGSEA. Germline trimming cut 7 bases from V and 5 bases from J; bases unmatched to any gene: 9. This CDR3 comprises 14 residues. The CDR3 loop reads CSAVGQGAATEAFF. CDR3 nucleotide sequence: TGCAGCGCCGTAGGACAGGGGGCGGCTACTGAAGCTTTCTTT.